The 9 T cell receptor beta chains below all came from one sample that was sequenced in a study of T-cell reconstitution after alpha-beta-depleted transplantation in children. As it was prepared, the TCRbeta library received unique molecular identifiers. TCRdb reanalysed the PCR reads using MiXCR and keeps one entry per CDR3 protein. The table has about 900,000 distinct CDR3 sequences, about 29% seen once. This specimen consisted of PBMCs, mostly from graft donor cells, obtained 360 days after TCRalphabeta/CD19-depleted stem cell transplant. These receptors were obtained from a boy under two years old who had a stem cell transplant for SCID, so the T cells may come from the graft donor.

This clonotype was observed a handful of times. This sequence joins TRBV15 and TRBJ2-1; D gene unclear. CDR3 length: 16 amino acids. The V gene's germline CDR1 is LNHNV and CDR2 YYDKDF (reference sequence). V shed 5 bases and J shed 1 base, with 15 bases lying between them. CDR3 DNA sequence: TGTGCCACCAGCCCAAACGCCGTGAGTTCCTACAATGAGCAGTTCTTC. It translates to CATSPNAVSSYNEQFF.

This clonotype was recorded only once. The chain couples TRBV12-3 or TRBV12-4 to TRBJ2-1, with TRBD1 matching 8 bases. The CDR3 contains 13 residues. CDR3 loop: CATGGSSYNEQFF. CDR3 nucleotides: TGTGCTACAGGGGGTAGCTCCTACAATGAGCAGTTCTTC.

The rearrangement uses TRBV18 and TRBJ2-3; the D gene is possibly TRBD1 (6 bases). Per germline, CDR1 KGHSH and CDR2 LQKENI. Trimming took off 1 base at V and 2 bases at J, with 10 bases between the two ends. The length of the CDR3 is 15 residues. This CDR3 is CASSPQQGDTDTQYF. In nucleotides, the CDR3 is TGTGCCAGCTCACCACAACAGGGTGACACAGATACGCAGTATTTT.

The chain recombines TRBV19 with TRBJ2-1; the match to TRBD2 covers 10 bases. Germline CDR1 reads LNHDA; CDR2 reads SQIVND (reference sequence). The CDR3 length is 15 residues. V gave up 1 base and J gave up 5 bases; unmatched junction bases: 2. This chain's CDR3 is CASSIGTSGNNEQFF. The DNA for the CDR3 is TGTGCCAGTAGTATAGGGACTAGCGGCAACAATGAGCAGTTCTTC.

Many counts were recorded for this clonotype. The genes are TRBV10-3 and TRBJ2-5, with TRBD2 identical over 9 bases. This CDR3 is 17 amino acids long. Germline CDR1 ENHRY, CDR2 SYGVKD. V lost 5 bases and J lost 1; bases outside the gene matches: 11. CDR3 in DNA: TGTGCCATCAGTCCTACTTATCAACTAGCGGGCCAAGAGACCCAGTACTTC. This sequence encodes CAISPTYQLAGQETQYF.

The chain links TRBV2 to TRBJ1-1; D gene ambiguous. Germline lookup yields CDR1 SNHLY and CDR2 FYNNEI. The V end lost 8 bases, the J end lost 0 bases, and 10 bases lay between the germline ends. The CDR3 totals 13 residues. DNA for the CDR3: TGTGCCAGCTCAGACGGATTGAACACTGAAGCTTTCTTT. Protein sequence: CASSDGLNTEAFF. Full variable domain (rest looked up from reference TRBV2 and TRBJ1-1): EPEVTQTPSHQVTQMGQEVILRCVPISNHLYFYWYRQILGQKVEFLVSFYNNEISEKSEIFDDQFSVERPDGSNFTLKIRSTKLEDSAMYFCASSDGLNTEAFFGQGTRLTVV.

The V gene is TRBV6-1, the J gene TRBJ2-3, with D perhaps matching TRBD1 (6 bases). The ends were cut back, 7 bases at V and 4 bases at J, with 15 bases in the middle. Germline CDR1 and CDR2: MNHNS and SASEGT. The CDR3 has 14 residues. CDR3 DNA sequence: TGTGCCAGCAACAATCAGGGGATTGCAGATACGCAGTATTTT. Its translation: CASNNQGIADTQYF.

The chain uses TRBV12-3 or TRBV12-4 and TRBJ2-2; TRBD1 matches at 7 bases. This CDR3 comprises 16 residues. The trim removed 5 bases at V and 5 bases at J, leaving 11 bases unmatched. In DNA, the CDR3 is TGTGCCAGCAGTGACAGGGTGACGAGGGGAACCGGGGAGCTGTTTTTT. Its translation: CASSDRVTRGTGELFF.

The rearrangement links TRBV5-1 to TRBJ1-2; D is possibly TRBD1 (6 bases). The length of the CDR3 is 14 residues. V was clipped by 0 bases and J by 3 bases, with 9 bases between them. Germline-derived CDR1 and CDR2 are SGHRS and YFSETQ. Here the CDR3 DNA reads TGCGCCAGCAGCTTGGCCCCAGGGGACTATGGCTACACCTTC. Its protein product is CASSLAPGDYGYTF. The complete variable domain, with remaining parts taken from reference TRBV5-1 and TRBJ1-2, reads KAGVTQTPRYLIKTRGQQVTLSCSPISGHRSVSWYQQTPGQGLQFLFEYFSETQRNKGNFPGRFSGRQFSNSRSEMNVSTLELGDSALYLCASSLAPGDYGYTFGSGTRLTVV.